A single sample is the source of the 19 T cell receptor beta chains below, sequenced in a study of control samples from healthy donors and cancer patients. Profiling relied on immunoSEQ multiplex PCR, and the TCRdb table lists in-frame clones only, not all of them. The sample includes 96,000 or so clones, over 85% seen only once; the top ten take over 8%. The sequencing sample was made of blood. The receptor set was obtained from a man younger than 35 in good health.

V usage is TRBV5-1 and J usage is TRBJ1-3, with D unresolved. The CDR3 loop spans 15 amino acids. CDR1 is SGHRS and CDR2 is YFSETQ in the germline V gene. The V and J ends lost 4 bases and 0 bases respectively, with 11 bases between them. CDR3 amino acids: CASSPEASSGNTIYF. CDR3 coding DNA: TGCGCCAGCAGCCCTGAGGCGAGCTCTGGAAACACCATATATTTT.

This sequence joins TRBV2 and TRBJ1-4; TRBD1 matches at 11 bases. This CDR3 is 14 amino acids long. With 6 bases clipped from V and 8 bases from J, the junction kept 5 bases outside the gene matches. Germline V gene data show CDR1 as SNHLY and CDR2 as FYNNEI. CDR3 coding DNA: TGTGCCAGCAGGGCGGACAGGGGGCGAGAAAAACTGTTTTTT. It specifies CASRADRGREKLFF.

The chain has TRBV2 and TRBJ2-7, with D maybe TRBD2 (6 bases). CDR1 is SNHLY and CDR2 is FYNNEI in the germline V gene. V was clipped by 7 bases and J by 0 bases, with 10 bases between them. The CDR3 has 13 amino acids. The CDR3 DNA sequence: TGTGCCAGCAATCTAGCGAGCTCCTACGAGCAGTACTTC. Translation gives CASNLASSYEQYF.

CDR3 region: CASDETTGGTYGYTF. In nucleotides, the CDR3 is TGTGCCAGCGATGAAACGACAGGGGGTACCTATGGCTACACCTTC. The J gene is TRBJ1-2, the V gene TRBV18, with TRBD1 matching 9 bases. This CDR3 is built from 15 residues. The ends lost 8 bases at V and 4 bases at J; junction bases unmatched: 11. The germline V gene encodes CDR1 KGHSH and CDR2 LQKENI.

The V and J genes are TRBV5-4 and TRBJ1-2; possibly TRBD1 for D (6 bases). CDR1 is SGHNT and CDR2 is YYREEE in the germline V gene (reference sequence). This CDR3 contains 14 residues. Trimming stripped 5 bases from V and 1 base from J, with 12 bases between. CDR3 region: CASSLQGVNYGYTF. Written as DNA, the CDR3 is TGTGCCAGCAGTCTACAGGGAGTTAACTATGGCTACACCTTC.

V gene TRBV4-2 combines with J gene TRBJ1-4; 8 nucleotides agree with TRBD1. This CDR3 has 15 residues. The germline V gene encodes CDR1 LGHNA and CDR2 YNFKEQ. V was clipped by 0 bases and J by 4 bases; unmatched bases: 1. CDR3 protein: CASSQDGQGNEKLFF. CDR3 DNA: TGTGCCAGCAGCCAAGATGGACAGGGTAATGAAAAACTGTTTTTT.

This clone has a handful of counts. The gene calls are TRBV7-9 and TRBJ2-7, with 8 bases lining up with TRBD1. This CDR3 comprises 15 residues. Unmatched junction bases numbered 12, after V lost 4 bases and J lost 7 bases. Germline values: CDR1 SEHNR, CDR2 FQNEAQ (reference sequence). CDR3 nucleotides: TGTGCCAGCAGCTCGTACAGGGGGAAGCTTTATGAGCAGTACTTC. It encodes CASSSYRGKLYEQYF.

The chain couples TRBV27 to TRBJ1-6; D perhaps matches TRBD1 (5 bases). This CDR3 has 13 residues. Germline CDR1 is MNHEY and CDR2 is SMNVEV (reference sequence). V was pared by 6 bases and J by 5 bases, with 8 bases between. CDR3 amino acids: CASRRGNNSPLHF. Here the CDR3 DNA reads TGTGCCAGCAGGCGGGGGAATAATTCACCCCTCCACTTT.

The chain couples TRBV27 to TRBJ2-2; 7 bases fit TRBD1. The CDR3 extends over 14 amino acids. Germline V gene sequence: CDR1 MNHEY, CDR2 SMNVEV (reference sequence). Losses at the gene ends were 6 bases for V and 7 bases for J; bases not matched to a gene: 8. The CDR3 sequence is CASRLTGSGGELFF. The CDR3 DNA reads TGTGCCAGCAGGTTGACAGGGAGTGGCGGGGAGCTGTTTTTT.

The V gene is TRBV6-4, the J gene TRBJ2-1; D is unclear. The CDR3 contains 15 residues. Trimming removed 4 bases at V and 4 bases at J, with 14 bases between. Germline CDR1 reads MRHNA; CDR2 reads SNTAGT. For the CDR3, the DNA is TGTGCCAGCAGTGGTGGAGACACCGCATACAATGAGCAGTTCTTC. The encoded protein is CASSGGDTAYNEQFF.

V is TRBV27 and J is TRBJ1-2, with 8 bases lining up with TRBD1. This CDR3 region has 15 residues. Germline CDR1 MNHEY, CDR2 SMNVEV (reference sequence). The V and J ends lost 4 bases and 4 bases, in that order; junction bases with no gene match: 8. The CDR3 spells CASSSPTGEGYGYTF. For the CDR3, the DNA is TGTGCCAGCAGTTCCCCGACAGGGGAGGGCTATGGCTACACCTTC.

The J gene is TRBJ1-1, the V gene TRBV6-2 or TRBV6-3, with D perhaps TRBD1 (5 bases). Germline CDR1 is MNHEY and CDR2 is SVGEGT. Trimming removed 1 base from V and 4 bases from J, with 7 bases in between. The CDR3 loop spans 13 amino acids. Written as DNA, the CDR3 is TGTGCCAGCAGTTACTATGGGGGCACTGAAGCTTTCTTT. The encoded protein is CASSYYGGTEAFF.

The rearrangement uses TRBV28 and TRBJ1-6; D is unresolved. V gave up 6 bases and J gave up 9 bases, with 9 bases separating them. The germline CDR1 and CDR2 sequences are MDHEN and SYDVKM. The CDR3 is made up of 12 amino acids. In nucleotides, the CDR3 is TGTGCCAGCAGCCTGCCTTTTTCACCCCTCCACTTT. Translation: CASSLPFSPLHF.

The J gene is TRBJ1-5, the V gene TRBV19; 9 nucleotides line up with TRBD1. The CDR3 totals 18 residues. Per the germline V gene, CDR1 is LNHDA and CDR2 is SQIVND (reference sequence). The junction had 11 bases not matched to a gene; V was cut back by 3 bases and J by 2 bases. CDR3: CASSMPLPGQGGNQPQHF. CDR3 nucleotides: TGTGCCAGTAGTATGCCCTTACCGGGACAGGGCGGCAATCAGCCCCAGCATTTT.

The chain employs TRBV11-2 and TRBJ1-1; 10 positions agree with TRBD1. The germline V gene encodes CDR1 SGHAT and CDR2 FQNNGV. Trimming took 1 base from V and 5 from J; bases not matched to a gene: 1. The CDR3 totals 14 residues. CDR3 nucleotide sequence: TGTGCCAGCAGCTTAGTGGGACAGGGGACTGAAGCTTTCTTT. It specifies CASSLVGQGTEAFF.

This chain joins TRBV6-6 and TRBJ2-7, with 10 bases aligning to TRBD2. V dropped 0 bases and J dropped 5; count of bases not matched to a gene: 1. In germline, CDR1 is MNHNY, CDR2 SVGAGI (reference sequence). CDR3 length: 14 amino acids. The CDR3 DNA reads as TGTGCCAGCAGTTACTCAGGACTAGCGGACGAGCAGTACTTC. Its translation: CASSYSGLADEQYF.

A word on this clone: A junction end diverges from the germline sequence, so it may reflect a read error. CDR3 sequence: CSASRFLQNTGAF. The CDR3 DNA sequence: TGCAGTGCTAGTCGGTTCCTTCAGAACACAGGTGCTTTT. The chain joins TRBV20-1 to TRBJ1-5; maybe TRBD1 (5 bases). The CDR3 sequence is 13 residues long. The germline V gene has CDR1 DFQATT and CDR2 SNEGSKA (reference sequence).

This sequence joins TRBV5-1 and TRBJ1-6, with TRBD1 matching 7 bases. The CDR3 contains 14 residues. Per germline, CDR1 SGHRS and CDR2 YFSETQ. J was trimmed by 7 bases and V by 2 bases; bases with no gene match: 3. The CDR3 DNA is TGCGCCAGCAGCTTCTACAGGGGAAATTCACCCCTCCACTTT. This translates into CASSFYRGNSPLHF.

The chain uses TRBV10-3 and TRBJ1-1; D is unresolved. The V gene lost 6 bases and the J gene lost 3 bases, with 17 bases spanning the gap. The CDR3 extends over 15 amino acids. Germline V lookup: CDR1 ENHRY, CDR2 SYGVKD. As DNA, the CDR3 is TGTGCCATCAGCCAGCTAAATGAGGCCGACACTGAAGCTTTCTTT. The encoded protein is CAISQLNEADTEAFF.